A selection of T cell receptor beta chains follows, all from one sample in a study of shared clonotypes between healthy human individuals. Sequenced by immunoSEQ multiplex PCR; TCRdb stores in-frame clones only, minus some. The table lists around 2.1 million clones, 90% to 97% of them singletons, with about 0.13% in the top ten. The specimen sequenced was naive CD4+ T cells sorted from blood. These receptors all stem from a young man in good health. Each CDR3 is given with its conserved first and last residue. Each record gives: D gene, J gene, clone size, V gene, CDR3 DNA, CDR3 protein. A D gene is named only where the DNA matches it firmly. Not every row has a clone size; where given, it reads once, few, many or a size class.

D: TRBD1; J: TRBJ1-2; size: NA; V: TRBV6-5; DNA: TGTGCCAGCAGTGATCGGGACAGATTCTATGGCTACACCTTC; CDR3: CASSDRDRFYGYTF
D: NA; J: TRBJ1-6; size: NA; V: TRBV7-2; DNA: TGTGCCAGCAGCTTACGGATCACCGGCTCCTATAATTCACCCCTCCACTTT; CDR3: CASSLRITGSYNSPLHF
D: NA; J: TRBJ1-6; size: NA; V: TRBV5-5; DNA: TGTGCCAGCAGCCCCCTTCTCCCTAAAGATTCACCCCTCCACTTT; CDR3: CASSPLLPKDSPLHF
D: NA; J: TRBJ2-6; size: once; V: TRBV25-1; DNA: TGTGCCAGCAGTGAGATTGACAGCTCTGGGGCCAACGTCCTGACTTTC; CDR3: CASSEIDSSGANVLTF
D: TRBD1; J: TRBJ1-3; size: NA; V: TRBV27; DNA: TGTGCCAGCAGTTTACAGGGACAGTTAGGGAACACCATATATTTT; CDR3: CASSLQGQLGNTIYF
D: TRBD2; J: TRBJ2-5; size: NA; V: TRBV10-3; DNA: TGTGCCATCAGTAGACTAGCGGGGTCAGAGACCCAGTACTTC; CDR3: CAISRLAGSETQYF
D: NA; J: TRBJ1-4; size: NA; V: TRBV7-2; DNA: TGTGCCAGCAGCTTAGGCGATGCAACTAATGAAAAACTGTTTTTT; CDR3: CASSLGDATNEKLFF
D: NA; J: TRBJ2-7; size: NA; V: TRBV4-3; DNA: TGCGCCAGCAGCCAGGATCCCGGGGTCTCCTACGAGCAGTACTTC; CDR3: CASSQDPGVSYEQYF
D: NA; J: TRBJ1-2; size: NA; V: TRBV11-2; DNA: TGTGCCAGCAGCTTAGGAGGCCCAGGGGCGATGAGTGGCTACACCTTC; CDR3: CASSLGGPGAMSGYTF
D: NA; J: TRBJ1-2; size: NA; V: TRBV19; DNA: TGTGCCAGTAAGTCCTCGGGGCAGCTCCTCTATGGCTACACCTTC; CDR3: CASKSSGQLLYGYTF
D: TRBD2; J: TRBJ2-3; size: once; V: TRBV7-2; DNA: TGTGCCAGCAGCTTAGCGCCTACTAGCGGGGGTACAGATACGCAGTATTTT; CDR3: CASSLAPTSGGTDTQYF
D: TRBD1; J: TRBJ1-2; size: NA; V: TRBV19; DNA: TGTGCCAGTAGTATAGGCCGGGACAGGTTCGAGGGCTACACCTTC; CDR3: CASSIGRDRFEGYTF
D: NA; J: TRBJ2-7; size: NA; V: TRBV6-5; DNA: TGTGCCAGCAGTTACAATCGGGGGGCGGGCTACGAGCAGTACTTC; CDR3: CASSYNRGAGYEQYF
D: TRBD2; J: TRBJ2-5; size: NA; V: TRBV25-1; DNA: TGTGCCACGCGACTAGCGGGGGAAGAGACCCAGTACTTC; CDR3: CATRLAGEETQYF
D: NA; J: TRBJ1-1; size: NA; V: TRBV10-1; DNA: TGCGCCAGCAGCCCAGGGGTTCTGAACACTGAAGCTTTCTTT; CDR3: CASSPGVLNTEAFF
D: NA; J: TRBJ1-2; size: NA; V: TRBV4-1; DNA: TGCGCCAGCAGCCAAGAAGGCGGAGGGGCTAACTATGGCTACACCTTC; CDR3: CASSQEGGGANYGYTF
D: NA; J: TRBJ1-3; size: NA; V: TRBV11-3; DNA: TGTGCCAGCAGTTCGAACGGGGGAAACACCATATATTTT; CDR3: CASSSNGGNTIYF
D: NA; J: TRBJ2-1; size: once; V: TRBV10-3; DNA: TGTGCCATCAGTGGGACCACCCCCTACAATGAGCAGTTCTTC; CDR3: CAISGTTPYNEQFF
D: NA; J: TRBJ1-6; size: once; V: TRBV21-1; DNA: TGTGCCAGCAGCGCCCCCAGGGGATTCGGTTCACCCCTCCACTTT; CDR3: CASSAPRGFGSPLHF
D: NA; J: TRBJ1-1; size: once; V: TRBV5-1; DNA: TGCGCCAGCAGCTTGGGGGCATATGAGAACACTGAAGCTTTCTTT; CDR3: CASSLGAYENTEAFF
D: NA; J: TRBJ1-3; size: NA; V: TRBV7-2; DNA: TGTGCCAGCAGCTTAGCCCCGACAGTCTCTGGAAACACCATATATTTT; CDR3: CASSLAPTVSGNTIYF
D: NA; J: TRBJ2-5; size: NA; V: TRBV5-1; DNA: TGCGCCAGCAGCAACAACCAAGAGACCCAGTACTTC; CDR3: CASSNNQETQYF
D: NA; J: TRBJ2-6; size: few; V: TRBV11-2; DNA: TGTGCCAGCAGATCAGGGCCATCTGGGGCCAACGTCCTGACTTTC; CDR3: CASRSGPSGANVLTF
D: NA; J: TRBJ2-7; size: NA; V: TRBV2; DNA: TGTGCCAGCAGTGTGAAGGGTACTAGCTCTTCTGGCGAGCAGTACTTC; CDR3: CASSVKGTSSSGEQYF
D: TRBD1; J: TRBJ1-4; size: NA; V: TRBV7-2; DNA: TGTGCCAGCAGCGTTGGATACAGGGGGGCAACTAATGAAAAACTGTTTTTT; CDR3: CASSVGYRGATNEKLFF
D: TRBD2; J: TRBJ2-5; size: NA; V: TRBV5-6; DNA: TGTGCCAGCAGCAAGGGGGGTAGCGGGAGGGCCTGGGAGACCCAGTACTTC; CDR3: CASSKGGSGRAWETQYF
D: TRBD2; J: TRBJ2-7; size: NA; V: TRBV10-3; DNA: TGTGCCATCAGTGAGGGGGCTAGCGGGTACGAGCAGTACTTC; CDR3: CAISEGASGYEQYF
D: NA; J: TRBJ1-1; size: few; V: TRBV2; DNA: TGTGCCAGCAAAGAGGGATCGAACACTGAAGCTTTCTTT; CDR3: CASKEGSNTEAFF
D: NA; J: TRBJ1-5; size: NA; V: TRBV19; DNA: TGTGCCAGTAGTCGACAGGTGGACAATCAGCCCCAGCATTTT; CDR3: CASSRQVDNQPQHF
D: TRBD1; J: TRBJ2-7; size: NA; V: TRBV7-8; DNA: TGTGCCAGCAGCGAGGGACAGGGGGCCCCCTACGAGCAGTACTTC; CDR3: CASSEGQGAPYEQYF
D: NA; J: TRBJ1-2; size: NA; V: TRBV6-5; DNA: TGTGCCAGCAGTTCTGGGAGACCGACTGTCTATGGCTACACCTTC; CDR3: CASSSGRPTVYGYTF
D: TRBD1; J: TRBJ2-3; size: NA; V: TRBV7-9; DNA: TGTGCCAGCAGCCCGGGACAGGGGACAGATACGCAGTATTTT; CDR3: CASSPGQGTDTQYF
D: NA; J: TRBJ1-2; size: NA; V: TRBV28; DNA: TGTGCCAGCAGTTTGGGGCCGGGGGAAACCTTC; CDR3: CASSLGPGETF
D: NA; J: TRBJ2-7; size: NA; V: TRBV11-2; DNA: TGTGCCAGCAGCGTAACGACAGGAGGGGTCTACGAGCAGTACTTC; CDR3: CASSVTTGGVYEQYF
D: NA; J: TRBJ1-2; size: NA; V: TRBV28; DNA: TGTGCCAGCACCCTCAGCAACTCTGGATATGGCTACACCTTC; CDR3: CASTLSNSGYGYTF
D: TRBD1; J: TRBJ1-6; size: NA; V: TRBV9; DNA: TGTGCCAGCAGCGCGACAGGGTCGGATTCACCCCTCCACTTT; CDR3: CASSATGSDSPLHF
D: NA; J: TRBJ1-5; size: few; V: TRBV2; DNA: TGTGCCAGCAGTGAAGGGGTTCAGCCCCAGCATTTT; CDR3: CASSEGVQPQHF
D: NA; J: TRBJ1-1; size: NA; V: TRBV19; DNA: TGTGCCAGTACCGCGGGGAACTCCCTCTCCTCGAACACTGAAGCTTTCTTT; CDR3: CASTAGNSLSSNTEAFF
D: NA; J: TRBJ1-5; size: NA; V: TRBV5-1; DNA: TGCGCCAGCAGCCAATCCCCAGGGAGAGGCAATCAGCCCCAGCATTTT; CDR3: CASSQSPGRGNQPQHF
D: NA; J: TRBJ2-4; size: NA; V: TRBV10-2; DNA: TGCGCCAGCAGTGAAAGGATAGCCAAAAACATTCAGTACTTC; CDR3: CASSERIAKNIQYF
D: NA; J: TRBJ1-2; size: NA; V: TRBV2; DNA: TGTGCCAGCAGTGAGGAGCCCTTCTACACCTTC; CDR3: CASSEEPFYTF
D: NA; J: TRBJ1-2; size: NA; V: TRBV5-4; DNA: TGTGCCAGCACCAAATCCCTGACAGTTGATGGCTACACCTTC; CDR3: CASTKSLTVDGYTF
D: TRBD2; J: TRBJ2-1; size: NA; V: TRBV2; DNA: TGTGCCAGCAGTGAAGCCGTTGGGTGGACTAGCGGTTCCTACAATGAGCAGTTCTTC; CDR3: CASSEAVGWTSGSYNEQFF
D: NA; J: TRBJ1-2; size: NA; V: TRBV6-5; DNA: TGTGCCAGCACCAAGAGAGGGGGAGGGTATGGCTACACCTTC; CDR3: CASTKRGGGYGYTF
D: TRBD1; J: TRBJ2-7; size: NA; V: TRBV5-6; DNA: TGTGCCAGCATGTTCTGGGACAGACCCTACGAGCAGTACTTC; CDR3: CASMFWDRPYEQYF
D: TRBD2; J: TRBJ2-3; size: NA; V: TRBV2; DNA: TGTGCCAGCTCCGCGGCAGCAGCGGGAGTCGGAGGTACGCAGTATTTT; CDR3: CASSAAAAGVGGTQYF
D: NA; J: TRBJ1-1; size: NA; V: TRBV28; DNA: TGTGCCAGCAGTACCGGGGGGGCGAACACTGAAGCTTTCTTT; CDR3: CASSTGGANTEAFF
D: TRBD1; J: TRBJ2-1; size: NA; V: TRBV2; DNA: TGTGCCAGCAGTGGGGACAGGGGTTACAATGAGCAGTTCTTC; CDR3: CASSGDRGYNEQFF
D: NA; J: TRBJ2-3; size: NA; V: TRBV6-1; DNA: TGTGCCAGCAGTGTGAGGGCCACCACCAGCACAGATACGCAGTATTTT; CDR3: CASSVRATTSTDTQYF
D: NA; J: TRBJ2-5; size: NA; V: TRBV28; DNA: TGTGCCAGCAAAGTAATAGGGGCCAGAGAGACCCAGTACTTC; CDR3: CASKVIGARETQYF
D: NA; J: TRBJ1-5; size: NA; V: TRBV2; DNA: TGTGCCAGCAGTGAAGCTGGGGGGGATCAGCCCCAGCATTTT; CDR3: CASSEAGGDQPQHF
D: TRBD2; J: TRBJ2-7; size: NA; V: TRBV27; DNA: TGTGCCAGCAGAGAAAGACTAGCGGATAACTACGAGCAGTACTTC; CDR3: CASRERLADNYEQYF
D: NA; J: TRBJ2-1; size: NA; V: TRBV6-5; DNA: TGTGCCAGCAGGGACTACCCCAGCTCCTACAATGAGCAGTTCTTC; CDR3: CASRDYPSSYNEQFF
D: NA; J: TRBJ1-5; size: NA; V: TRBV30; DNA: TGTGCCTGGAGTGTCGACAGCGGTGACAATCAGCCCCAGCATTTT; CDR3: CAWSVDSGDNQPQHF
D: NA; J: TRBJ2-6; size: NA; V: TRBV7-9; DNA: TGTGCCAGCAGCTTAGCGGGATCTGGGGCCAACGTCCTGACTTTC; CDR3: CASSLAGSGANVLTF
D: NA; J: TRBJ2-3; size: NA; V: TRBV9; DNA: TGTGCCAGCAGCCCCCAGACCTCCACAGATACGCAGTATTTT; CDR3: CASSPQTSTDTQYF
D: TRBD2; J: TRBJ2-7; size: NA; V: TRBV28; DNA: TGTGCCAGCAGCGGGAGGGGCGGCGCCTACGAGCAGTACTTC; CDR3: CASSGRGGAYEQYF
D: TRBD1; J: TRBJ2-7; size: NA; V: TRBV5-1; DNA: TGCGCCAGCAGCACCCTGGGACAGGCGACCTACGAGCAGTACTTC; CDR3: CASSTLGQATYEQYF
D: NA; J: TRBJ1-3; size: NA; V: TRBV2; DNA: TGTGCCGACAAGGGCCTCGGAAACACCATATATTTT; CDR3: CADKGLGNTIYF
D: NA; J: TRBJ2-6; size: NA; V: TRBV11-2; DNA: TGTGCCAGCAGCTTCCGGACCATCCTCTCTGGGGCCAACGTCCTGACTTTC; CDR3: CASSFRTILSGANVLTF